These 10 T cell receptor beta chains originate from one sample sequenced in a study of regulatory T cells in long-lasting Graves disease. Investigators prepared the TCR beta libraries by applying iRepertoire HTBI primers and Arm-PCR of CDR3 regions. Each CDR3 protein is one row after TCRdb ran MiXCR on the multiplex PCR reads. The data hold 400,000 to 550,000 distinct CDR3 sequences, with about a sixth observed a single time. The sample's time point: newly diagnosed GD, antithyroid drugs for less than 3 months. The TCR library was made from RNA that had been extracted from PBMCs in TRIzol. These data were also filed under a second study, of T cells in Graves' hyperthyroidism and ophthalmopathy.

Material: peripheral blood mononuclear cells (PBMCs), obtained at new diagnosis, from a patient treated with antithyroid drugs. The receptors here all came from a woman between 18 and 29 years old with Graves disease.

Of note for this clonotype: A much bigger clone sits one base away, suggesting this may be a read error. The chain combines TRBV30 with TRBJ1-1; no reliable D call. The germline CDR1 and CDR2 sequences are GTSNPN and SVGIG (reference sequence). CDR3 length: 13 residues. The germline V and J ends were trimmed by 1 base and 4 bases, with 10 bases remaining between them. The CDR3 region is CAWSGRLGTEAFF. CDR3 nucleotides: TGTGCCTGGAGTGGACGGTTGGGCACTGAAGCTTTCTTT.

This clonotype occurred a few times. The V call is TRBV24-1, the J call TRBJ1-2, with 7 bases identical to TRBD1. The CDR3 sequence is 13 residues long. Germline CDR1 reads KGHDR; CDR2 reads SFDVKD. The V gene end was trimmed by 3 bases and the J gene end by 7 bases; junction bases not matched to a gene: 4. The CDR3 reads CATSDDRDSGYTF. The CDR3 coding sequence is TGTGCCACCAGTGATGACAGGGATAGTGGCTACACCTTC.

This clonotype turned up a few times. J is TRBJ2-1 and V is TRBV29-1; the D is unclear. Trimming stripped 0 bases from V and 9 bases from J, with 9 bases between. Germline V gene data show CDR1 as SQVTM and CDR2 as ANQGSEA. The CDR3 length is 12 residues. The CDR3 nucleotides are TGCAGCGTTGAAGACGTTCGATTTGAGCAGTTCTTC. Protein product: CSVEDVRFEQFF.

There are a few counts of this clonotype. The chain links TRBV6-2 or TRBV6-3 to TRBJ2-6; 11 nucleotides match TRBD1. Trimming cost V 0 bases and J 4 bases; bases outside gene matches: 5. This CDR3 is built from 18 residues. From germline, CDR1 is MNHEY and CDR2 SVGEGT. In DNA, the CDR3 is TGTGCCAGCAGTTACTCCGGACAGGGGGCGCCCGGGGCCAACGTCCTGACTTTC. It is translated as CASSYSGQGAPGANVLTF.

The chain is built from TRBV25-1 and TRBJ1-2; possible D gene TRBD1, 5 bases. Germline loops: CDR1 MGHDK, CDR2 SYGVNS. The CDR3 sequence is 11 residues long. V lost 4 bases and J lost 8, with 8 bases in between. Written as DNA, the CDR3 is TGTGCCAGCAGTGGGGACGGCGGCTACACCTTC. Translated: CASSGDGGYTF.

This clonotype was detected ten times or more. The CDR3 reads CASSLEPSGYEQYF. The CDR3 bases are TGTGCCAGCAGCTTAGAGCCTAGCGGGTACGAGCAGTACTTC. The rearrangement links TRBV7-2 to TRBJ2-7; 8 nucleotides line up with TRBD2. V dropped 1 base and J dropped 4; count of bases not matched to a gene: 3. The germline gives CDR1 SGHTA, CDR2 FQGNSA. The CDR3 covers 14 residues.

This clonotype was observed a handful of times. The J gene is TRBJ2-2, the V gene TRBV6-1; possibly TRBD1 for D (6 bases). The germline V gene encodes CDR1 MNHNS and CDR2 SASEGT. The germline V and J ends were trimmed by 8 bases and 2 bases, with 9 bases remaining between them. The CDR3 covers 13 residues. Here the CDR3 DNA reads TGTGCCAGCCGGGACACCAACACCGGGGAGCTGTTTTTT. Its protein is CASRDTNTGELFF.

This clonotype was picked up many times. The V gene is TRBV28, the J gene TRBJ1-1; no clear D. The ends were cut back, 5 bases at V and 0 bases at J, with 10 bases in the middle. The CDR3 loop spans 14 amino acids. Germline V gene data show CDR1 as MDHEN and CDR2 as SYDVKM. The CDR3 loop reads CASSIRQLNTEAFF. CDR3 DNA: TGTGCCAGCAGTATCCGTCAGCTGAACACTGAAGCTTTCTTT.

This clonotype was observed at least ten times. V is TRBV11-1 and J is TRBJ2-3; no clear D gene. V dropped 1 base and J dropped 2 bases, with 7 bases sitting between them. Germline V lookup: CDR1 SGHAT, CDR2 FQDESV (reference sequence). This CDR3 comprises 14 residues. The CDR3 loop is CASSLDRATDTQYF. For the CDR3, the DNA is TGTGCCAGCAGCTTAGATAGGGCCACAGATACGCAGTATTTT.

In this sample, this clonotype turned up many times. The chain combines TRBV27 with TRBJ2-3, with D perhaps matching TRBD2 (5 bases). Trimming took 6 bases from V and 2 from J, leaving 15 bases between them. The CDR3 runs 15 residues. Germline V CDR1 and CDR2: MNHEY, SMNVEV (reference sequence). CDR3 loop: CASSPWTSSTDTQYF. For the CDR3, the DNA is TGTGCCAGCAGCCCATGGACTTCTTCCACAGATACGCAGTATTTT.